This TCR beta chain is from a study of shared clonotypes between healthy human individuals. Looking at the study overall: The plates for each donor numbered three CD4 naive, three CD4 memory, two CD8 naive and one CD8 memory. Study observations and caveats: For sorted subsets, rarefaction showed incomplete sequencing despite large depth. Clonotype sharing across four donors was observed for 4% to 6.5% of naive CD4 clonotypes.

The CDR3 is 13 amino acids. V was clipped by 1 base and J by 12 bases; unmatched bases: 10. The germline gives CDR1 SGHKS, CDR2 YYEKEE (reference sequence). Naive CD45RA+ and memory CD45RA-negative subsets were split from CD4+ cells. The data were produced by immunoSEQ multiplex PCR, yet TCRdb's version contains in-frame clones alone and is incomplete. The sample gives approximately 340,000 clones, 73% of which show up once; less than 11% is in the top ten. As for this clone: The target antigen is unknown.

Source material: memory CD4+ T cells sorted from blood. The subset: CD45RA-negative fraction. The chain carries TRBV5-5 and TRBJ2-7, with TRBD1 identical over 7 bases. This TCR derives from a man aged 25 to 40 in good health. This chain's CDR3 is CASSLSGTAGMYF. The CDR3 region has the DNA TGTGCCAGCAGCTTGTCCGGGACAGCCGGCATGTACTTC.